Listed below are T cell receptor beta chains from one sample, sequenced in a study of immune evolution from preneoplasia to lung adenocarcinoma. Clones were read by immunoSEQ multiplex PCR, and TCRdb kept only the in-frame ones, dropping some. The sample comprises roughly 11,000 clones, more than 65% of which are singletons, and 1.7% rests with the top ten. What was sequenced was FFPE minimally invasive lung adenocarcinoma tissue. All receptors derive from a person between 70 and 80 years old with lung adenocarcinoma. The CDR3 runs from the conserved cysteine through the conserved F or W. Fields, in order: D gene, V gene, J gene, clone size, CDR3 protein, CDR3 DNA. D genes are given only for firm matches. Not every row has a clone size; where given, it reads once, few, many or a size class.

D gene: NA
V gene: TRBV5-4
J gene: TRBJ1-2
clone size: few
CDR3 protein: CASSLAGAVTDF
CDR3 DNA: TGTGCCAGCAGCTTGGCCGGGGCAGTTACTGACTTC

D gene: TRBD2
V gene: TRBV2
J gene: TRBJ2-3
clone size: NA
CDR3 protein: CASSAPGLAGTDTQYF
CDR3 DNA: TGTGCCAGCAGTGCGCCGGGACTAGCGGGCACAGATACGCAGTATTTT

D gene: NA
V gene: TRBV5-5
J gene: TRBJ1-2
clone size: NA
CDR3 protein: CASSLLWTNTQRGYTF
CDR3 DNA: TGTGCCAGCAGCTTGCTTTGGACAAATACGCAACGGGGCTACACCTTC

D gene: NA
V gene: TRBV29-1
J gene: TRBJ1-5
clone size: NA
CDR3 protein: CSVGDSNQPQHF
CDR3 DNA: TGCAGCGTTGGAGACAGCAATCAGCCCCAGCATTTT

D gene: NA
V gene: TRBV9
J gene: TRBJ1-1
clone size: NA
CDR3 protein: CASSAIGHLNTEAFF
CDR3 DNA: TGTGCCAGCAGCGCTATAGGCCACCTGAACACTGAAGCTTTCTTT

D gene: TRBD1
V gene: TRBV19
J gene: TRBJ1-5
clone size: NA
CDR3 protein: CASSGGTGNNQPQHF
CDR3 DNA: TGTGCCAGTAGTGGCGGGACAGGGAACAATCAGCCCCAGCATTTT

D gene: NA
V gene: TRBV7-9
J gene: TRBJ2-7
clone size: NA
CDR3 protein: CASSLDTYRDQEQYF
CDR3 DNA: TGTGCCAGCAGCTTAGATACATACAGGGATCAGGAGCAGTACTTC

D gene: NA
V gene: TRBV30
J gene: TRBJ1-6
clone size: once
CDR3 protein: CAWSSNSPLHF
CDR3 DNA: TGTGCCTGGAGTTCCAATTCACCCCTCCACTTT

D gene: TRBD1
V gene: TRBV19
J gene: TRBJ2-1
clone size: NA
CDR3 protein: CASSIEGQGVPEQFF
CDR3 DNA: TGTGCCAGTAGTATAGAGGGACAGGGGGTACCCGAGCAGTTCTTC

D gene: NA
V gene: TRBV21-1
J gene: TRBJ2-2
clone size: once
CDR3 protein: CASSPQPPTPNTGELFF
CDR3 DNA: TGTGCCAGCAGCCCCCAGCCCCCTACTCCGAACACCGGGGAGCTGTTTTTT

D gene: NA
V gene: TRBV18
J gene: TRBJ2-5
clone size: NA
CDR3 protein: CASSPRRSSYQETQYF
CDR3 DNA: TGTGCCAGCTCACCAAGGAGGTCCTCGTACCAAGAGACCCAGTACTTC

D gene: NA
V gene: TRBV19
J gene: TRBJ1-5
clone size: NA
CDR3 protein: CASRRRNQPQHF
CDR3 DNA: TGTGCCAGTAGAAGACGAAATCAGCCCCAGCATTTT

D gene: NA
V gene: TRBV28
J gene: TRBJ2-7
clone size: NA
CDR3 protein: CASSPRGAGPREQYF
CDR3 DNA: TGTGCCAGCAGTCCCCGAGGGGCGGGACCCCGGGAGCAGTACTTC

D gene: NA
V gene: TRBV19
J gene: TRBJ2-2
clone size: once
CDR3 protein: CASSPPVSNTGELFF
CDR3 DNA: TGTGCCAGTAGCCCCCCCGTTTCGAACACCGGGGAGCTGTTTTTT

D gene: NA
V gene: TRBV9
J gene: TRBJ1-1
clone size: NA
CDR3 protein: CASSVVLGGAEAFF
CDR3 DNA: TGTGCCAGCAGCGTAGTCCTCGGGGGGGCGGAAGCTTTCTTT

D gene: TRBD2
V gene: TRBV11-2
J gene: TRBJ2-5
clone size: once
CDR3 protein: CASSLAGREEETQYF
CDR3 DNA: TGTGCCAGCAGCTTAGCGGGGAGGGAGGAAGAGACCCAGTACTTC

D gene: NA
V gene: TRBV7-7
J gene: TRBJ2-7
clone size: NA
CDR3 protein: CASSLDPTREQYF
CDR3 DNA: TGTGCTAGCAGCTTAGACCCAACCCGGGAGCAGTACTTC

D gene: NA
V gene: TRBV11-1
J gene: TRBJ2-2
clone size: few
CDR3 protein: CASSRDTYSDGELFF
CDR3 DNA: TGTGCCAGCAGCCGGGACACCTATTCTGACGGGGAGCTGTTTTTT

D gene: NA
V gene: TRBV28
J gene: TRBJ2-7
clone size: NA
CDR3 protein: CASSPFGQTSSYEQYF
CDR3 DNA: TGTGCCAGCAGTCCTTTCGGGCAGACGAGCTCCTACGAGCAGTACTTC

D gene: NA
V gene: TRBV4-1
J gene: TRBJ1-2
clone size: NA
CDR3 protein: CASRDKNYGYTF
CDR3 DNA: TGCGCCAGCAGGGACAAAAACTATGGCTACACCTTC

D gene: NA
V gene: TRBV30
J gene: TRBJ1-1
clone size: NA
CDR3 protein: CAWSVLGQGNTEAFF
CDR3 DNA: TGTGCCTGGAGTGTACTGGGGCAGGGCAACACTGAAGCTTTCTTT

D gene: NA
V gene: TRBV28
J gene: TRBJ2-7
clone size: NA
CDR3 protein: CASSPNYVSYEQYF
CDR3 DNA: TGTGCCAGCAGCCCTAATTACGTCTCCTACGAGCAGTACTTC

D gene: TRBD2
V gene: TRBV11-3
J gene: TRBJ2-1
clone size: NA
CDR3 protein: CASSSAGGPNNEQFF
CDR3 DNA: TGTGCCAGCAGCTCAGCGGGAGGGCCTAACAATGAGCAGTTCTTC

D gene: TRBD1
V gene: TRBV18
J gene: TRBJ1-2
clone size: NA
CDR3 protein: CASSPSGTASLYGYTF
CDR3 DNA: TGTGCCAGCTCACCATCCGGGACAGCTAGTCTCTATGGCTACACCTTC

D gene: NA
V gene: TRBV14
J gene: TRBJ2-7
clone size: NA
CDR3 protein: CASSPRGRTTGEQYF
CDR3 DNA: TGTGCCAGCAGCCCCCGGGGCAGAACTACGGGCGAGCAGTACTTC

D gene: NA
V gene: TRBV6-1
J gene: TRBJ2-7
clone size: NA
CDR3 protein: CASSEGLAANYEQYF
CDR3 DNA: TGTGCCAGCAGTGAAGGTCTAGCAGCCAACTACGAGCAGTACTTC

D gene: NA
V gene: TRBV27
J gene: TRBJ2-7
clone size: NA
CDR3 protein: CASSFLNRAPYEQYF
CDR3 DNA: TGTGCCAGCAGTTTCCTTAACAGGGCGCCCTACGAGCAGTACTTC

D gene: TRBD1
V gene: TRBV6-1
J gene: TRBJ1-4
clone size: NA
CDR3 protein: CASGLGTGSNEKLFF
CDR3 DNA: TGTGCCAGCGGGCTAGGGACAGGTTCTAATGAAAAACTGTTTTTT

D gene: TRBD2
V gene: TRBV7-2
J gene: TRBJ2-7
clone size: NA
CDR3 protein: CASSFGGSSYEQYF
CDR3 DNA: TGTGCCAGCAGCTTCGGGGGGAGCTCCTACGAGCAGTACTTC

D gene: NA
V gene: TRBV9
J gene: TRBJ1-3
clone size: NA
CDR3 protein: CASSVRRTPGNTIYF
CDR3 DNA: TGTGCCAGCAGCGTACGAAGGACTCCTGGAAACACCATATATTTT

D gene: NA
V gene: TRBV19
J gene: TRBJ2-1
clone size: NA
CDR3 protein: CASSIDKLIDNEQFF
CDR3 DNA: TGTGCCAGTAGTATAGACAAATTGATAGACAATGAGCAGTTCTTC

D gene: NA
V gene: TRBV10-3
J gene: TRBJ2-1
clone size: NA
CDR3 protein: CAISALGDEQFF
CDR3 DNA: TGTGCCATCAGTGCGCTGGGCGATGAGCAGTTCTTC

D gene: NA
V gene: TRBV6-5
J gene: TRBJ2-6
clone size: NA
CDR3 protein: CASSYGGLGANVLTF
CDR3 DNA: TGTGCCAGCAGTTACGGGGGGCTCGGGGCCAACGTCCTGACTTTC

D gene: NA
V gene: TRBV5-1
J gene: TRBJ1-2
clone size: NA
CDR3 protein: CASSLLGGDGYTF
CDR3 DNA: TGCGCCAGCAGCTTACTGGGGGGAGATGGCTACACCTTC

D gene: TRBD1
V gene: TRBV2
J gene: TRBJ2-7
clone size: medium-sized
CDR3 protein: CASLEQGHPSYEQYF
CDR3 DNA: TGTGCCAGTCTCGAACAGGGGCACCCCTCCTACGAGCAGTACTTC

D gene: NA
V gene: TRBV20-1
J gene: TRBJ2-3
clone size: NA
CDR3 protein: CSAQIADTQYF
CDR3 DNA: TGCAGTGCACAGATCGCAGATACGCAGTATTTT

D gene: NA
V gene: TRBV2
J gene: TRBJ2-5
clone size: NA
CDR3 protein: CASSDQSRALKWETQYF
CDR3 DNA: TGTGCCAGCAGTGACCAGTCGAGAGCCCTTAAGTGGGAGACCCAGTACTTC

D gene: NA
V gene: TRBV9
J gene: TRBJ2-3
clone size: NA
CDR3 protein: CASSVVGISTDTQYF
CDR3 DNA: TGTGCCAGCAGCGTAGTGGGGATTTCCACAGATACGCAGTATTTT

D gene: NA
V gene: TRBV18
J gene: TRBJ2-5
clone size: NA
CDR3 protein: CASSPGPPQETQYF
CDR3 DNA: TGTGCCAGCTCACCGGGACCCCCGCAGGAGACCCAGTACTTC

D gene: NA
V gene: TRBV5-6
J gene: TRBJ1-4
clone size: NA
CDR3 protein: CASSLRRDPRWEKLFF
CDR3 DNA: TGTGCCAGCAGCTTGCGGAGGGACCCAAGATGGGAAAAACTGTTTTTT

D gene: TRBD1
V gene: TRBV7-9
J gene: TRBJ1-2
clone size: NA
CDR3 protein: CASRTGGYGYTF
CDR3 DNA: TGTGCCAGCAGGACAGGGGGCTATGGCTACACCTTC

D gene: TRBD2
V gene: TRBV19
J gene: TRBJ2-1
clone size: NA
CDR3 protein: CASSTPGGEQFF
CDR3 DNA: TGTGCCAGTAGTACCCCGGGAGGTGAGCAGTTCTTC

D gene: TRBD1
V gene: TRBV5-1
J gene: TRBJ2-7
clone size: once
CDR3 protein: CASTPGTGDEQYF
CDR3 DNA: TGCGCCAGCACTCCTGGGACAGGGGACGAGCAGTACTTC

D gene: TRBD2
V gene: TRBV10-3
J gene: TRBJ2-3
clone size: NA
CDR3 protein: CAIRSGGAGDTQYF
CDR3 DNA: TGTGCCATCAGGAGCGGGGGGGCTGGAGATACGCAGTATTTT

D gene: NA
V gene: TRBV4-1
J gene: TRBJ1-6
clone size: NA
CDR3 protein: CASSQVGGSYNSPLHF
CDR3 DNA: TGCGCCAGCAGCCAAGTGGGCGGTTCCTATAATTCACCCCTCCACTTT

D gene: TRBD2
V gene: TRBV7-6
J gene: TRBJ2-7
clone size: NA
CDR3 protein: CASSTRRGGEQYF
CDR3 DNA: TGTGCCAGCAGCACCCGAAGGGGAGGGGAGCAGTACTTC

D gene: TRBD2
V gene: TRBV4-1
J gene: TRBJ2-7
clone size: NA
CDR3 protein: CASSQDGAGGWDEQYF
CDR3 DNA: TGCGCCAGCAGCCAAGATGGAGCGGGGGGGTGGGACGAGCAGTACTTC

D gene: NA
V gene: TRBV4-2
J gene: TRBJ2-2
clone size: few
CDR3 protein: CASSQGAPGELFF
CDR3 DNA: TGTGCCAGCAGCCAAGGGGCCCCCGGGGAGCTGTTTTTT

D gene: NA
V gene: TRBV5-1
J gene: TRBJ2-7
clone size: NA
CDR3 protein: CASSPQAGATYEQYF
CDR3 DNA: TGCGCCAGCAGCCCCCAAGCGGGCGCCACCTACGAGCAGTACTTC

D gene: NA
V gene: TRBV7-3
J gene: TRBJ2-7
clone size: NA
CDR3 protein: CASSLEWNHEQYF
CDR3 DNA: TGTGCCAGCAGCTTAGAGTGGAACCACGAGCAGTACTTC

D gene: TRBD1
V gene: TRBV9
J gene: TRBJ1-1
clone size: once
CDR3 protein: CASSATGGTEAFF
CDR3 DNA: TGTGCCAGCAGCGCCACAGGGGGAACTGAAGCTTTCTTT

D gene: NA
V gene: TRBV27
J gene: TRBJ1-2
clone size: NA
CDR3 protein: CASSTKGRLGYGYTF
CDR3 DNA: TGTGCCAGCAGTACGAAGGGTAGGCTAGGCTATGGCTACACCTTC

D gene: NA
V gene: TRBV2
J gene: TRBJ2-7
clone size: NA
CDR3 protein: CASSRTGVTYEQYF
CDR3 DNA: TGTGCCAGCAGCCGGACGGGGGTTACCTACGAGCAGTACTTC

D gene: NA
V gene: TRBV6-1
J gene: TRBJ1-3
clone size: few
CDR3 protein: CASRTGSGEGNTIYF
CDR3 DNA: TGTGCCAGCAGGACAGGTTCTGGGGAAGGAAACACCATATATTTT

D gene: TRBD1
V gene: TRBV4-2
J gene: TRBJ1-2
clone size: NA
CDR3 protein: CASSQPGQGYGYTF
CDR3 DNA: TGTGCCAGCAGCCAACCCGGACAGGGGTATGGCTACACCTTC

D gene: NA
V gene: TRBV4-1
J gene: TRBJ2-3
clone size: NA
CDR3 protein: CASSLGRREIDTQYF
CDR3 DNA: TGCGCCAGCAGCCTCGGGAGAAGAGAAATAGATACGCAGTATTTT

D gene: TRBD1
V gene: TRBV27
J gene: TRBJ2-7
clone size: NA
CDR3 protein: CASSLRTGDYEQYF
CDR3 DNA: TGTGCCAGCAGTTTAAGGACAGGGGACTACGAGCAGTACTTC